This record concerns one T cell receptor (beta chain) sequence. Its antigen is not known. This entry is derived from a study of response to subunit inactivated influenza vaccine. MiXCR, applied by TCRdb to the RT-PCR reads, yields one record per CDR3 protein. The sample shows 500,000 to 750,000 distinct CDR3 sequences, approximately 14% of them seen only once. Study-wide results and caveats: Authors suggested few new T cells are recruited by each seasonal influenza vaccination.

The TCR was taken from a man aged 50 or older who received an inactivated influenza vaccine. Source: PBMCs from blood, taken 11 to 12 days after vaccination.

The CDR3 loop reads CASSPRDRGITEAFF. CDR3 nucleotide sequence: TGTGCCAGCAGCCCCCGGGACAGGGGTATCACTGAAGCTTTCTTT. V is TRBV12-3 or TRBV12-4 and J is TRBJ1-1; TRBD1 matches at 10 bases. CDR3 length: 15 residues. J gave up 4 bases and V 6 bases, and 8 bases lay outside the gene matches.